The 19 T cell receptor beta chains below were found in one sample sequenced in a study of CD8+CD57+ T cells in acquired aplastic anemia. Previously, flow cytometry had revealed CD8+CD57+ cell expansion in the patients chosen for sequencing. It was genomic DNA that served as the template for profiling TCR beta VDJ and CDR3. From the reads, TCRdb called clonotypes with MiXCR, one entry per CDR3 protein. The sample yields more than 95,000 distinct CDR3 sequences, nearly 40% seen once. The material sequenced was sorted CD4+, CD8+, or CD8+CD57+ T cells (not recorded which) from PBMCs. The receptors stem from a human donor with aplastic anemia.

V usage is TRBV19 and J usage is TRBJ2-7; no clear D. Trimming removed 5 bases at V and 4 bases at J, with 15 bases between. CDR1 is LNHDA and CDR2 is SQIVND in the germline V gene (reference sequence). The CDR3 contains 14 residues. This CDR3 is CASSPRVGKYEQYF. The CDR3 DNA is TGTGCCAGTAGTCCCCGGGTGGGAAAATACGAGCAGTACTTC.

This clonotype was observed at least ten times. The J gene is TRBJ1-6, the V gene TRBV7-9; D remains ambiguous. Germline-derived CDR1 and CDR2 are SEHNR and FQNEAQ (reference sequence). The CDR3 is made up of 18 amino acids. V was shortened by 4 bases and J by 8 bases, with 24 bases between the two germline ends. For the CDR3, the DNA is TGTGCCAGCAGCTCTTCGGGATTTACTGAATGGGCTCATTCACCCCTCCACTTT. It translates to CASSSSGFTEWAHSPLHF. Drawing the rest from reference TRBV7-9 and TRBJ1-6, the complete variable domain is DTGVSQNPRHKITKRGQNVTFRCDPISEHNRLYWYRQTLGQGPEFLTYFQNEAQLEKSRLLSDRFSAERPKGSFSTLEIQRTEQGDSAMYLCASSSSGFTEWAHSPLHFGNGTRLTVT.

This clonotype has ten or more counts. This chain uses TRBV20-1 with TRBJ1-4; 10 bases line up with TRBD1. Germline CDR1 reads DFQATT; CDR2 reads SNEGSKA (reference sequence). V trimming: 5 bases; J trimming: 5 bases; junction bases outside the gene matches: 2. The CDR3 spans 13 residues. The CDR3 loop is CSADRGRNEKLFF. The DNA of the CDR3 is TGCAGTGCTGACAGGGGGCGAAATGAAAAACTGTTTTTT.

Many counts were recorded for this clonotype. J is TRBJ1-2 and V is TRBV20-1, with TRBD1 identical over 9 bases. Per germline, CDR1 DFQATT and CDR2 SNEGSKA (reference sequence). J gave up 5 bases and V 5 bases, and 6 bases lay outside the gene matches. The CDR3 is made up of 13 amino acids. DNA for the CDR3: TGCAGTGCTGACCAGACAGGGGGATATGGCTACACCTTC. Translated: CSADQTGGYGYTF.

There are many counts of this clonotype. The CDR3 coding sequence is TGTGCCAGCAGCTTGAGTGGGGGGGAAGAGCAGTACGTC. Translated: CASSLSGGEEQYV. The chain employs TRBV7-9 and TRBJ2-7; 7 bases align to TRBD2. The V gene's germline CDR1 is SEHNR and CDR2 FQNEAQ (reference sequence). This CDR3 region has 13 residues. The J segment lost 7 bases and the V segment lost 3 bases, leaving 6 bases of the junction unmatched.

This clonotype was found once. This CDR3 is CASSRGVSQNSYEQYV. The CDR3 DNA follows: TGTGCCAGCAGCCGTGGGGTTAGTCAAAACTCCTACGAGCAGTACGTC. This chain joins TRBV11-2 and TRBJ2-7; D not resolved. This CDR3 contains 16 residues. Trimming took off 5 bases at V and 0 bases at J, with 17 bases between the two ends. Germline-derived CDR1 and CDR2 are SGHAT and FQNNGV.

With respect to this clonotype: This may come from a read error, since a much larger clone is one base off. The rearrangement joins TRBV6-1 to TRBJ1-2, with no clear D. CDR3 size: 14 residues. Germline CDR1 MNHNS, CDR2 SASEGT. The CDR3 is CASSLESQNYGYTF. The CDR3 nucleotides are TGCGCCAGCAGCCTAGAAAGCCAAAACTATGGCTACACCTTC.

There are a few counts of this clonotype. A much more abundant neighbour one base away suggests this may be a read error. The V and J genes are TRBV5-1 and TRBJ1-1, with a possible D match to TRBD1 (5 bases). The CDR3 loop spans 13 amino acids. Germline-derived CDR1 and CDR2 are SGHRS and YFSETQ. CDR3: CAGSLWGETEAFF. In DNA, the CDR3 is TGCGCCGGCAGCTTGTGGGGGGAAACTGAAGCTTTCTTT.

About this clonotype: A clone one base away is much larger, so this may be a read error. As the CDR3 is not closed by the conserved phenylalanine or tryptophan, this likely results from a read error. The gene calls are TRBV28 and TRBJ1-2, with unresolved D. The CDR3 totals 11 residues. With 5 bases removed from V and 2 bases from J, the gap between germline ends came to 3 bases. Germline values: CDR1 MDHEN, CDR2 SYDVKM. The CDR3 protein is CASSRNYGYTC. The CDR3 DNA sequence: TGTGCCAGCAGTCGAAACTATGGCTACACCTGC.

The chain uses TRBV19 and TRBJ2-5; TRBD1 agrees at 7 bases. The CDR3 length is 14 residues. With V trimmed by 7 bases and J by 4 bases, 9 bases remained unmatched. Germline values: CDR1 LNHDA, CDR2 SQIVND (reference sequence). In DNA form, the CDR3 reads TGTGCCAGTACCTTGACAGGGCCCGGAGAGACCCAGTACTTC. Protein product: CASTLTGPGETQYF.

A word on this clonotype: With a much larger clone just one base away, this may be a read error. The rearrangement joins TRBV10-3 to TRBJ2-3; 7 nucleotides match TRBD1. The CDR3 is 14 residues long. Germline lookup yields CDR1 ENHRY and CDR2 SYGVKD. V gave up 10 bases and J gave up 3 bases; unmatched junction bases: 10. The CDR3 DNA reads TGTGCCAGCAGAGAGGGGGCCGGGACAGATACGCAGTATTTT. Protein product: CASREGAGTDTQYF.

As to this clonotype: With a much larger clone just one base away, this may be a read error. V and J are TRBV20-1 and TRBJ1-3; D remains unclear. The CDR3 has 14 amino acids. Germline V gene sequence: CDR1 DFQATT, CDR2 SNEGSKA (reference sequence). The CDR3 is CSASRTSSRNTIYF. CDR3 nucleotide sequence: TGCAGTGCTAGTCGGACTAGCTCTAGAAACACCATATATTTT.

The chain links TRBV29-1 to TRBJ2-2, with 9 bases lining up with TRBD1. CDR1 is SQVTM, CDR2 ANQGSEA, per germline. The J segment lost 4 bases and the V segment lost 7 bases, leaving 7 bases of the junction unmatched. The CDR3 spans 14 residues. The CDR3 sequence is CSGGQGRVTGELFF. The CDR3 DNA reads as TGCAGCGGGGGACAGGGTCGTGTCACCGGGGAGCTGTTTTTT.

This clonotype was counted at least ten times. The CDR3: CASSVDGSSYEQYF. The CDR3 coding sequence is TGTGCCAGCAGCGTAGATGGCTCTTCCTACGAGCAGTACTTC. The chain recombines TRBV9 with TRBJ2-7; D unresolved. Trimming took 0 bases from V and 1 from J, leaving 8 bases between them. The CDR3 is 14 residues long. CDR1 and CDR2 from the germline V gene are SGDLS and YYNGEE. The full variable domain, with the rest looked up from reference TRBV9 and TRBJ2-7, is DSGVTQTPKHLITATGQRVTLRCSPRSGDLSVYWYQQSLDQGLQFLIQYYNGEERAKGNILERFSAQQFPDLHSELNLSSLELGDSALYFCASSVDGSSYEQYFGPGTRLTVT.

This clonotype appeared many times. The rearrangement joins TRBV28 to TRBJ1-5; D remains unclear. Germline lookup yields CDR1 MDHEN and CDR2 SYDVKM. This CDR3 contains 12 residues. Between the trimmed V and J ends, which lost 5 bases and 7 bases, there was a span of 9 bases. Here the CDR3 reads CASSDDMQPQHF. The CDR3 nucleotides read TGTGCCAGCAGTGACGACATGCAGCCCCAGCATTTT.

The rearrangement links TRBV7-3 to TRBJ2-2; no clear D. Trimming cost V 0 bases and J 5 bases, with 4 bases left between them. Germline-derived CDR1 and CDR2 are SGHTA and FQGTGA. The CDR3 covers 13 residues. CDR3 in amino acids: CASSLTDTGELFF. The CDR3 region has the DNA TGTGCCAGCAGCTTAACGGATACCGGGGAGCTGTTTTTT.

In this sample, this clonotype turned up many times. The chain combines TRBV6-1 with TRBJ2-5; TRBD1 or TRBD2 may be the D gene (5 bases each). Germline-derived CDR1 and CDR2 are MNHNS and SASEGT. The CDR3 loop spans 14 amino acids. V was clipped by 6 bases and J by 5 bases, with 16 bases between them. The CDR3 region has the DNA TGTGCCAGCAGACGACTGTCGGGGCGCGAGACCCAGTACTTC. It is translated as CASRRLSGRETQYF.

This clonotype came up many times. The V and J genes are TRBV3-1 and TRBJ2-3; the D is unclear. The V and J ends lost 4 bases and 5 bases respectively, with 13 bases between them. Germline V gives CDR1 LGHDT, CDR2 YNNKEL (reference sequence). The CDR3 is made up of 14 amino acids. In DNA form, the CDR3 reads TGTGCCAGCAGCCTAAGGGCGGAAGGAGATACGCAGTATTTT. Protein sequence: CASSLRAEGDTQYF.

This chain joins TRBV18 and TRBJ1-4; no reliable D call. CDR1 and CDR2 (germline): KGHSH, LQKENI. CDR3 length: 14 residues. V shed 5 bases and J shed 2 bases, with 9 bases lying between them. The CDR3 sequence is CASSSDGTNEKLFF. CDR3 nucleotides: TGTGCCAGCTCATCCGACGGTACTAATGAAAAACTGTTTTTT.